The TCR beta chain under discussion was sequenced for a study of blood T cell repertoires in COVID-19. The data were produced by immunoSEQ multiplex PCR, yet TCRdb's version contains in-frame clones alone and is incomplete. The sample comprises a few hundred thousand clones, roughly 85% of which are singletons, and approximately 7.9% rests with the top ten. The source is a human donor in a cohort sampled during active COVID-19. The specimen was peripheral blood.

The CDR3 DNA sequence: TGTGCCAGCAGACGACGGACAGGGGCGGCTGCAACTAATGAAAAACTGTTTTTT. This encodes CASRRRTGAAATNEKLFF. This chain uses TRBV6-6 with TRBJ1-4, with TRBD1 identical over 9 bases. The CDR3 covers 18 residues. Germline loops: CDR1 MNHNY, CDR2 SVGAGI (reference sequence). The V gene end was trimmed by 6 bases and the J gene end by 0 bases; junction bases not matched to a gene: 11.